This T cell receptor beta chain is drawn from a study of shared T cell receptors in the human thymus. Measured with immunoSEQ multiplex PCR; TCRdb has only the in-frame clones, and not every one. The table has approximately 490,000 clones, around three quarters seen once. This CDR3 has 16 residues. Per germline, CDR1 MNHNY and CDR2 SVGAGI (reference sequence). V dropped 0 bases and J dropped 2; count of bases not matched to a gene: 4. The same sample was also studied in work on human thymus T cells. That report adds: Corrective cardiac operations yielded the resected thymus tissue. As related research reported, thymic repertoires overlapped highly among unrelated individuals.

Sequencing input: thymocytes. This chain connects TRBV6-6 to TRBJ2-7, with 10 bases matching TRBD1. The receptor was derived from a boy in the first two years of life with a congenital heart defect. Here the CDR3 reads CASSYSPGQGTYEQYF. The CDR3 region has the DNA TGTGCCAGCAGTTACTCGCCGGGACAGGGGACCTACGAGCAGTACTTC.